Listed here is a single TCR beta chain. Clones were sequenced by immunoSEQ multiplex PCR, and TCRdb holds only the in-frame ones, with some missing. The sample lists over 95,000 clones; 85% to 90% were seen once. CDR1 is LNHDA, CDR2 SQIVND, per germline (reference sequence). The CDR3 contains 13 residues. Trimming removed 4 bases at V and 4 bases at J, with 10 bases between. This entry is derived from a study of blood T cell repertoires in COVID-19. Sequenced input: peripheral blood. The J gene is TRBJ1-2, the V gene TRBV19; perhaps TRBD1 as D (6 bases). The TCR comes from a woman aged 55-69 years with COVID-19, enrolled during active disease. CDR3 sequence: CASSKGQVYGYTF. The CDR3 DNA follows: TGTGCCAGTAGTAAGGGACAAGTCTATGGCTACACCTTC.